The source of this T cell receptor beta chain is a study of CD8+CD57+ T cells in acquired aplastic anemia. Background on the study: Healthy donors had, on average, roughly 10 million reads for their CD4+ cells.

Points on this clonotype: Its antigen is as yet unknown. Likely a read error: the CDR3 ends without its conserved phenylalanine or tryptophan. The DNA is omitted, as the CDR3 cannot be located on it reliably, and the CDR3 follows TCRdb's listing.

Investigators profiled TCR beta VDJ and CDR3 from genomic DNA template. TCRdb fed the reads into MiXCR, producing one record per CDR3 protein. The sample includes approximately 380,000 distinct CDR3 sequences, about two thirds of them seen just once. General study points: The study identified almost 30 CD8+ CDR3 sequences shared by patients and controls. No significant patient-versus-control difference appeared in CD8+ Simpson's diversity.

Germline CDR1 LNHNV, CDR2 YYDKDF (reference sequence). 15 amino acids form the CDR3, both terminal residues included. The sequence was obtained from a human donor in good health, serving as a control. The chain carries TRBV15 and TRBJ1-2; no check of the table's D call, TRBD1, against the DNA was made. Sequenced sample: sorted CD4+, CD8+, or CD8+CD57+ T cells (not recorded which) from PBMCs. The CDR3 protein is CASSGDRGNYYDYFL.